Following are 23 T cell receptor beta chains from one sample sequenced in a study of T cell repertoires in cytomegalovirus infection. Which antigens these TCRs recognize remains unknown. TCRdb itself ran the reads through MiXCR, one entry per CDR3 protein. Of hundreds of thousands of distinct CDR3 sequences listed, 30% to 40% are singletons. This specimen was cultured PBMCs, taken from culture after CMV antigen stimulation. The receptor source for this set is a human donor in good health (CMV status not recorded). Some clones in this sample may be carry-over from other donors' samples.

This clonotype was detected a few times. The chain is built from TRBV6-2 or TRBV6-3 and TRBJ2-3; D is unresolved. This CDR3 spans 15 amino acids. Germline values: CDR1 MNHEY, CDR2 SVGEGT. Trimming removed 5 bases from V and 0 bases from J, with 12 bases in between. CDR3 protein: CASSPRFPSTDTQYF. The CDR3 DNA follows: TGTGCCAGCAGTCCAAGATTTCCTAGCACAGATACGCAGTATTTT.

J is TRBJ2-7 and V is TRBV7-2; 9 nucleotides agree with TRBD1. V dropped 4 bases and J dropped 6; count of bases not matched to a gene: 10. The CDR3 has 15 amino acids. Germline V gene lookup returns CDR1 SGHTA and CDR2 FQGNSA. The CDR3 region has the DNA TGTGCCAGCAGCTCTACAGGGGGCGCATTATTCGAGCAGTACTTC. This gives the protein CASSSTGGALFEQYF.

The V call is TRBV4-3, the J call TRBJ2-2, with D perhaps matching TRBD1 (5 bases). V dropped 5 bases and J dropped 8 bases, with 9 bases sitting between them. The CDR3 sequence is 12 residues long. From germline, CDR1 is LGHNA and CDR2 YSLEER. For the CDR3, the DNA is TGCGCCAGCAGCTACCAGGGAGGGGAGCTGTTTTTT. Encoded protein: CASSYQGGELFF.

The chain recombines TRBV19 with TRBJ2-7; TRBD1 agrees at 9 bases. Unmatched junction bases numbered 6, after V lost 4 bases and J lost 2 bases. Germline lookup yields CDR1 LNHDA and CDR2 SQIVND (reference sequence). This CDR3 is built from 15 residues. The CDR3 DNA reads as TGTGCCAGTAGTAACACAGGGGGCCAAACCTACGAGCAGTACTTC. Its protein is CASSNTGGQTYEQYF.

V is TRBV30 and J is TRBJ2-7; 9 positions agree with TRBD1. The germline V gene has CDR1 GTSNPN and CDR2 SVGIG (reference sequence). V lost 5 bases and J lost 4; bases outside the gene matches: 6. The length of the CDR3 is 13 residues. The CDR3 region is CAWRDRASYEQYF. For the CDR3, the DNA is TGTGCCTGGCGGGACAGGGCATCGTACGAGCAGTACTTC.

As DNA, the CDR3 is TGTGCCAGCAGTAATCCGGGGACAGGGGGCACAGATACGCAGTATTTT. Its protein is CASSNPGTGGTDTQYF. The chain is built from TRBV6-5 and TRBJ2-3; 10 bases agree with TRBD1. With 5 bases clipped from V and 1 base from J, the junction kept 6 bases outside the gene matches. CDR1 and CDR2 from the germline V gene are MNHEY and SVGAGI. This CDR3 spans 16 amino acids.

This clonotype was seen a handful of times. This chain joins TRBV11-2 and TRBJ2-5; tentative D call: TRBD2 (5 bases). CDR1 is SGHAT and CDR2 is FQNNGV in the germline V gene. V was clipped by 5 bases and J by 4 bases, with 20 bases between them. This CDR3 is built from 16 residues. The CDR3 DNA reads TGTGCCAGCAGCAATAGAGGTGGCCGAGGGAGAGAGACCCAGTACTTC. It encodes CASSNRGGRGRETQYF.

This clonotype was detected many times. The genes are TRBV7-6 and TRBJ2-1, with D maybe TRBD1 (7 bases). The V and J ends lost 4 bases and 4 bases respectively, with 14 bases between them. The CDR3 totals 15 residues. Germline CDR1 is SGHVS and CDR2 is FNYEAQ. The CDR3 region is CASSSLGGQYNEQFF. As DNA, the CDR3 is TGTGCCAGCAGCTCCCTCGGGGGACAGTACAATGAGCAGTTCTTC. Full variable domain (remainder filled in from reference TRBV7-6 and TRBJ2-1): GAGVSQSPRYKVTKRGQDVALRCDPISGHVSLYWYRQALGQGPEFLTYFNYEAQQDKSGLPNDRFSAERPEGSISTLTIQRTEQRDSAMYRCASSSLGGQYNEQFFGPGTRLTVL.

This clonotype was picked up one time. This sequence joins TRBV9 and TRBJ2-7; D remains ambiguous. The CDR3 extends over 16 amino acids. The ends were cut back, 0 bases at V and 3 bases at J, with 16 bases in the middle. Germline lookup yields CDR1 SGDLS and CDR2 YYNGEE. In nucleotides, the CDR3 is TGTGCCAGCAGCGTAGGGGCAGGAGAACATCACTACGAGCAGTACTTC. Residues: CASSVGAGEHHYEQYF.

This clonotype has just a few counts. V and J are TRBV7-9 and TRBJ2-7; 7 bases map to TRBD1. The CDR3 is 14 amino acids. The germline V gene encodes CDR1 SEHNR and CDR2 FQNEAQ (reference sequence). Losses at the gene ends were 4 bases for V and 0 bases for J; bases not matched to a gene: 3. The CDR3 nucleotides read TGTGCCAGCAGCTGGACAGGATCCTCCTACGAGCAGTACTTC. This sequence encodes CASSWTGSSYEQYF.

The chain recombines TRBV28 with TRBJ1-5; no clear D gene. This CDR3 spans 14 amino acids. Trimming stripped 5 bases from V and 3 bases from J, with 11 bases between. Germline V gives CDR1 MDHEN, CDR2 SYDVKM. As DNA, the CDR3 is TGTGCCAGCAGTACAATCAGCGACAATCAGCCCCAGCATTTT. This translates into CASSTISDNQPQHF.

This clonotype was seen a handful of times. Sequence at one end of the junction differs from germline and may be a read error. The V and J genes are TRBV6-1 and TRBJ2-4; D remains unclear. Looked up from germline, CDR1 is MNHNS and CDR2 is SASEGT. The CDR3 has 13 residues. CDR3 sequence: CASSEAAKNIQYF. CDR3 bases: TGTGCCAGCAGCGAAGCAGCCAAAAACATTCAGTACTTC.

The chain has TRBV4-1 and TRBJ1-2, with 9 bases identical to TRBD1. The CDR3 extends over 15 amino acids. V dropped 1 base and J dropped 4; count of bases not matched to a gene: 4. Per germline, CDR1 MGHRA and CDR2 YSYEKL. CDR3 sequence reads: CASSQGTGGGYGYTF. The DNA of the CDR3 is TGCGCCAGCAGCCAAGGCACAGGGGGCGGCTATGGCTACACCTTC.

The sample holds a few counts of this clonotype. The rearrangement links TRBV7-2 to TRBJ2-1, with TRBD2 identical over 8 bases. The CDR3 runs to 15 residues. Germline values: CDR1 SGHTA, CDR2 FQGNSA. Trimming removed 4 bases from V and 8 bases from J; junction bases left unmatched: 10. The CDR3 sequence: CASSSVGGGIDEQFF. The CDR3 DNA follows: TGTGCCAGCAGCTCCGTAGGCGGGGGGATCGATGAGCAGTTCTTC.

This clonotype was seen only a few times. This rearrangement joins TRBV6-6 to TRBJ1-5, with unresolved D. The V and J ends lost 6 bases and 1 base respectively, with 16 bases between them. This CDR3 comprises 16 residues. CDR1 and CDR2 (germline): MNHNY, SVGAGI (reference sequence). The CDR3 loop reads CASSSIPLWSNQPQHF. The DNA for the CDR3 is TGTGCCAGCAGCTCGATCCCCCTATGGAGCAATCAGCCCCAGCATTTT.

As concerns this clonotype: It may be a read error: a sequence one base away is much more abundant. The V call is TRBV7-8, the J call TRBJ2-1; the D call may be TRBD1 or TRBD2 (5 bases each). The CDR3 consists of 14 residues. CDR1 and CDR2 (germline): SGHVS, FQNEAQ. CDR3 in amino acids: CAISLAQGRSEQFF. CDR3 bases: TGTGCCATCAGCTTAGCTCAGGGACGTAGTGAGCAGTTCTTC. The whole variable domain, filled in from reference TRBV7-8 and TRBJ2-1, reads GAGVSQSPRYKVAKRGQDVALRCDPISGHVSLFWYQQALGQGPEFLTYFQNEAQLDKSGLPSDRFFAERPEGSVSTLKIQRTQQEDSAVYLCAISLAQGRSEQFFGPGTRLTVL.

A few counts support this clonotype. The rearrangement uses TRBV12-3 or TRBV12-4 and TRBJ1-3; maybe TRBD1 (5 bases). This CDR3 is 17 amino acids long. Trimming took 3 bases from V and 2 from J, leaving 17 bases between them. The CDR3 loop is CASSLIFDRGPGNTIYF. The CDR3 DNA follows: TGTGCCAGCAGTTTGATTTTTGACAGAGGGCCTGGAAACACCATATATTTT.

The chain links TRBV12-5 to TRBJ1-4, with D unclear. The germline CDR1 and CDR2 sequences are LGHNT and FRNRAP. There are 19 residues in the CDR3. The V end lost 0 bases, the J end lost 0 bases, and 17 bases lay between the germline ends. CDR3 sequence (DNA): TGTGCTAGTGGTTTGGTACCGGACGGCCAGAGTACAACTAATGAAAAACTGTTTTTT. This sequence encodes CASGLVPDGQSTTNEKLFF.

This clonotype has a count of ten or more. This chain links TRBV7-9 with TRBJ1-4; D is uncertain. CDR3 size: 14 residues. The germline CDR1 and CDR2 sequences are SEHNR and FQNEAQ (reference sequence). Trimming shortened V by 2 bases and J by 5 bases, and 9 bases separated the two germline ends. The CDR3, as DNA: TGTGCCAGCAGCTTAAATCCTGGAAATGAAAAACTGTTTTTT. Encoded protein: CASSLNPGNEKLFF.

CDR3: CASTSPAQETQYF. The CDR3 DNA sequence: TGTGCCAGCACCTCCCCCGCCCAAGAGACCCAGTACTTC. The rearrangement links TRBV7-4 to TRBJ2-5; D uncertain. Germline V gene data show CDR1 as SGHVT and CDR2 as SQSDAQ. The CDR3 is 13 residues long. V lost 7 bases to trimming and J lost 1 base, with 10 bases between them.

This clonotype was seen only a few times. The V call is TRBV28, the J call TRBJ2-1, with 8 bases identical to TRBD2. The CDR3 is 16 residues long. Germline CDR1 MDHEN, CDR2 SYDVKM. Trimming cost V 5 bases and J 4 bases; bases outside gene matches: 10. The CDR3 spells CASSPSTGGGYNEQFF. Here the CDR3 DNA reads TGTGCCAGCAGTCCTTCTACCGGGGGGGGATACAATGAGCAGTTCTTC.

This clonotype was recorded many times. This CDR3 reads CASSRGDIQYF. In DNA form, the CDR3 reads TGTGCCAGCAGCCGGGGCGACATTCAGTACTTC. V usage is TRBV7-9 and J usage is TRBJ2-4; D possibly uses TRBD1 or TRBD2 (5 bases each). Trimming took 5 bases from V and 8 from J, leaving 7 bases between them. CDR1 and CDR2 (germline): SEHNR, FQNEAQ (reference sequence). The CDR3 contains 11 residues.

In its sample, this clonotype was seen many times. This rearrangement joins TRBV7-3 to TRBJ2-1; TRBD1 aligns across 8 bases. With 4 bases clipped from V and 2 bases from J, the junction kept 10 bases outside the gene matches. Germline assignment: CDR1 SGHTA and CDR2 FQGTGA. The CDR3 consists of 17 residues. The CDR3 DNA is TGTGCCAGCAGCTCGATCGACAGGGGCAATGCCTACAATGAGCAGTTCTTC. Protein: CASSSIDRGNAYNEQFF.